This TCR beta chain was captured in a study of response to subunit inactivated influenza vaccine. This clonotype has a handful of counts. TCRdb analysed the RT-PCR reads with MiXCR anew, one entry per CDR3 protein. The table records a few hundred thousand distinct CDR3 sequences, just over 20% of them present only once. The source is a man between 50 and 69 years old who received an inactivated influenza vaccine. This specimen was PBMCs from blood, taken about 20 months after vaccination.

The CDR3 bases are TGCGCCAGCAGTGCCTATTTCACAGATACGCAGTATTTT. Translated: CASSAYFTDTQYF. This chain connects TRBV10-1 to TRBJ2-3; no firm D call. Between the trimmed V and J ends, which lost 4 bases and 2 bases, there was a span of 7 bases. Germline assignment: CDR1 WNHNN and CDR2 SYGVQD (reference sequence). CDR3 length: 13 residues.